The clone carrying this TCR beta chain was seen a handful of times. Its antigen is currently unknown. This CDR3 spans 14 amino acids. V lost 6 bases, J lost 8 bases, and 10 bases stayed unmatched. Germline CDR1 reads SGHKS; CDR2 reads YYEKEE (reference sequence). Combining iRepertoire HTBI primers with Arm-PCR of CDR3 regions, the authors built TCR beta libraries. TCRdb reanalysed the multiplex PCR reads using MiXCR and keeps one entry per CDR3 protein. The data hold a few hundred thousand distinct CDR3 sequences, with roughly 19% observed a single time. This sample is drawn from a study of regulatory T cells in long-lasting Graves disease. Study-wide results and limits: Analysis covered peripheral blood alone, not thyroid tissue.

Indicated time point: newly diagnosed GD, antithyroid drugs for less than 3 months. Extracted PBMC RNA gave rise to the TCR library. These data also formed part of another study, on T cells in Graves' hyperthyroidism and ophthalmopathy.

The chain carries TRBV5-5 and TRBJ2-1; the match to TRBD2 covers 8 bases. The TCR sequence derives from a woman aged 25-40 years with Graves disease. The sample was peripheral blood mononuclear cells (PBMCs), taken at new diagnosis, from a patient treated with antithyroid drugs. The CDR3 here is CASKLSGSVDEQFF. CDR3 nucleotides: TGTGCCAGCAAACTGAGCGGGAGTGTCGATGAGCAGTTCTTC.